This T cell receptor beta chain was documented in a study of Graves' ophthalmopathy and Graves' hyperthyroidism. The wider study: Upon initial diagnosis and before any treatment, peripheral blood was collected.

This clonotype was found many times. Its antigen is currently unknown. Amplification of the TCR beta CDR3 regions used RNA transcripts (as template). RT-PCR was first run with HTBI primers, then multiplex PCR in a second round. TCRdb passed the multiplex PCR reads through MiXCR, listing each CDR3 protein once. This table holds about 210,000 distinct CDR3 sequences, under 30% found once. Study-wide points: Detection in blood was also observed for most expanded thyroid clonotypes above 0.001 frequency.

CDR3 length equals 15 residues. With 1 base removed from V and 1 base from J, the gap between germline ends came to 11 bases. CDR1 is SGHRS, CDR2 YFSETQ, per germline. For donors with ophthalmopathy, the disease showed moderate-to-severe activity, reached CAS ≥3 and NOSPECS ≥4, and had lasted under 3 months. As the starting material, roughly 10 ml of fresh peripheral blood yielded the PBMCs. The source material was peripheral blood. The chain joins TRBV5-1 to TRBJ2-5; the D gene could be TRBD1 or TRBD2 (5 bases each). The receptor was isolated from a middle-aged man with Graves' ophthalmopathy. This CDR3 reads CASSLLERGQETQYF. As DNA, the CDR3 is TGCGCCAGCAGCTTGTTGGAGAGGGGCCAAGAGACCCAGTACTTC.